This TCR beta chain was found in a study of T cell responses to AZD1222 COVID-19 vaccine. Profiled with immunoSEQ multiplex PCR; TCRdb holds only in-frame clones, not every one. The sample includes approximately 99,000 clones, around 90% of them seen just once. The J segment lost 8 bases and the V segment lost 2 bases, leaving 18 bases of the junction unmatched. CDR1 is SGHTS and CDR2 is YDEGEE in the germline V gene. CDR3 size: 17 residues. The clonotype originates from an adult in good health. The genes are TRBV5-8 and TRBJ1-2; TRBD1 matches at 7 bases. The material was peripheral blood, obtained on day 0 of AZD1222 vaccination. This chain's CDR3 is CASSFRGTVGVGKGYTF. CDR3 nucleotides: TGTGCCAGCAGCTTTAGGGGGACAGTCGGGGTCGGAAAGGGCTACACCTTC.